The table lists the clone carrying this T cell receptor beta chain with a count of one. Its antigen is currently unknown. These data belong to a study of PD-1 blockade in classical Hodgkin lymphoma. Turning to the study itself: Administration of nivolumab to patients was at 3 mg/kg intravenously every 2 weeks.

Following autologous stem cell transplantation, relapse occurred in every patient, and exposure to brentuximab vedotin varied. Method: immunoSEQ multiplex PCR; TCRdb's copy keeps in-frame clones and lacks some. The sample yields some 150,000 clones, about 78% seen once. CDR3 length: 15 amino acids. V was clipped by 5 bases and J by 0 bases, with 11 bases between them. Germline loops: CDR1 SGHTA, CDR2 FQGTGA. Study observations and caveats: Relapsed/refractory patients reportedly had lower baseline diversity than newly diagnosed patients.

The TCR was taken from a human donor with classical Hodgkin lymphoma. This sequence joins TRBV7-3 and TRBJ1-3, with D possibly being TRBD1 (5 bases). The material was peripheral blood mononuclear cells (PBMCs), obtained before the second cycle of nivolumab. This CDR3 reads CASSRDSFSGNTIYF. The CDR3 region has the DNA TGTGCCAGCAGCCGAGACAGCTTCTCTGGAAACACCATATATTTT.